The 14 T cell receptor beta chains given below trace back to one sample, sequenced in a study of response to subunit inactivated influenza vaccine. TCRdb called the RT-PCR reads again in MiXCR, with one record for every CDR3 protein. The table lists more than 550,000 distinct CDR3 sequences, around 11% of them singletons. These data were also reused for a study on T cells expressing NK-cell markers. This second study says: TCR beta cDNA was made by 5'RACE template switching with UMIs.

Here the sequenced sample was PBMCs from blood, taken on the day of vaccination. All receptors come from a man between 45 and 60 years old who received an inactivated influenza vaccine.

The chain is built from TRBV6-1 and TRBJ1-5, with a possible D match to TRBD1 (6 bases). Germline loops: CDR1 MNHNS, CDR2 SASEGT. V gave up 2 bases and J gave up 3 bases, with 11 bases separating them. The CDR3 is 15 residues long. As DNA, the CDR3 is TGTGCCAGCAGTGAATCGGGGGCCAACAATCAGCCCCAGCATTTT. This codes for CASSESGANNQPQHF.

In its sample, this clonotype was seen many times. The rearrangement joins TRBV12-3 or TRBV12-4 to TRBJ1-1, with D possibly matching TRBD1 (5 bases). The V end lost 8 bases, the J end lost 6 bases, and 13 bases lay between the germline ends. This CDR3 is 12 amino acids long. The CDR3 DNA follows: TGTGCCAGCGGTTGGTGGGGGGCTGAAGCTTTCTTT. It encodes CASGWWGAEAFF.

The chain joins TRBV20-1 to TRBJ2-1; TRBD2 matches at 9 bases. Trimming removed 6 bases from V and 5 bases from J; junction bases left unmatched: 20. Germline lookup yields CDR1 DFQATT and CDR2 SNEGSKA (reference sequence). The CDR3 loop spans 18 amino acids. The CDR3: CSADPIKVGSGGHNEQFF. CDR3 nucleotides: TGCAGTGCGGACCCCATCAAGGTTGGGAGCGGGGGGCACAATGAGCAGTTCTTC.

This clonotype was seen a handful of times. This chain's CDR3 is CASSLGSASNQPQHF. CDR3 coding DNA: TGCGCCAGCAGCTTGGGCAGCGCATCGAATCAGCCCCAGCATTTT. V gene TRBV5-1 combines with J gene TRBJ1-5; D not resolved. V lost 0 bases and J 4 bases, leaving 11 bases between the germline ends. Germline assignment: CDR1 SGHRS and CDR2 YFSETQ. This CDR3 has 15 amino acids.

The chain joins TRBV28 to TRBJ1-4, with 7 bases aligning to TRBD1. V gave up 10 bases and J gave up 5 bases; unmatched junction bases: 7. CDR1 MDHEN and CDR2 SYDVKM come from the germline V gene. The CDR3 has 13 amino acids. The chain's CDR3 is CATTTGQNEKLFF. The CDR3 coding sequence is TGTGCCACTACGACAGGGCAAAATGAAAAACTGTTTTTT.

This clonotype was seen a handful of times. The rearrangement joins TRBV10-3 to TRBJ2-5, with 9 nucleotides matching TRBD2. The V gene end was trimmed by 2 bases and the J gene end by 5 bases; junction bases not matched to a gene: 3. CDR1 ENHRY and CDR2 SYGVKD come from the germline V gene. The CDR3 is made up of 14 amino acids. CDR3 amino acids: CAISERLAGETQYF. CDR3 DNA: TGTGCCATCAGTGAGCGTCTAGCGGGGGAGACCCAGTACTTC.

The chain carries TRBV2 and TRBJ2-2; TRBD2 might be the D (6 bases). Per germline, CDR1 SNHLY and CDR2 FYNNEI. This CDR3 has 15 residues. With 3 bases removed from V and 4 bases from J, the gap between germline ends came to 12 bases. CDR3 residues: CASSEEGSFTGELFF. In nucleotides, the CDR3 is TGTGCCAGCAGTGAGGAGGGGAGCTTCACCGGGGAGCTGTTTTTT.

This clonotype was found a few times. The gene calls are TRBV4-3 and TRBJ1-2; D gene unclear. V shed 4 bases and J shed 4 bases, with 28 bases lying between them. Per germline, CDR1 LGHNA and CDR2 YSLEER. The CDR3 length is 19 residues. The CDR3 region is CASSLSAHSPSSRTYGYTF. The DNA of the CDR3 is TGCGCCAGCAGCCTCAGCGCCCACTCGCCTAGCAGCCGAACCTATGGCTACACCTTC.

This clonotype has just a few counts. The chain couples TRBV4-3 to TRBJ1-2, with D maybe TRBD1 (5 bases). The CDR3 spans 12 residues. CDR1 and CDR2 (germline): LGHNA, YSLEER. Trimming removed 2 bases from V and 7 bases from J, with 8 bases in between. The CDR3 coding sequence is TGCGCCAGCAGCCAATCAGGGTTTGGCTACACCTTC. Protein product: CASSQSGFGYTF.

This chain's CDR3 is CSETPTGPIGQYF. The CDR3 DNA reads TGCAGTGAGACCCCGACTGGCCCAATCGGGCAGTACTTC. V is TRBV20-1 and J is TRBJ2-7; D remains ambiguous. Trimming pared 7 bases from V and 9 bases from J, leaving 22 bases between. The CDR3 is 13 amino acids. Germline loops: CDR1 DFQATT, CDR2 SNEGSKA (reference sequence).

This clonotype was detected a few times. The CDR3 sequence: CAISEGDEQFF. The CDR3 DNA reads as TGTGCCATCAGTGAGGGAGATGAGCAGTTCTTC. The V call is TRBV10-3, the J call TRBJ2-1; D gene uncertain. From germline, CDR1 is ENHRY and CDR2 SYGVKD. CDR3 length equals 11 residues. V lost 2 bases, J lost 8 bases, and 4 bases lay in between.

The table lists this clonotype with a few counts. V gene TRBV3-1 combines with J gene TRBJ2-1; D is ambiguous. CDR3 length equals 13 residues. Trimming removed 4 bases from V and 9 bases from J, with 13 bases in between. Germline V lookup: CDR1 LGHDT, CDR2 YNNKEL (reference sequence). CDR3: CASSPLALGEQFF. As DNA, the CDR3 is TGTGCCAGCAGCCCCTTAGCTTTAGGTGAGCAGTTCTTC.

This clonotype was found a few times. The chain combines TRBV3-1 with TRBJ2-3, with D maybe TRBD2 (5 bases). This CDR3 has 16 residues. V lost 1 base and J lost 5, with 16 bases in between. CDR1 and CDR2 (germline): LGHDT, YNNKEL (reference sequence). CDR3 sequence reads: CASSQGTPGLGDTQYF. As DNA, the CDR3 is TGTGCCAGCAGCCAAGGGACTCCAGGCCTCGGAGATACGCAGTATTTT.

In this sample, this clonotype turned up a few times. The chain employs TRBV6-2 or TRBV6-3 and TRBJ2-3; 9 bases align to TRBD2. CDR3 length equals 17 residues. The germline V gene encodes CDR1 MNHEY and CDR2 SVGEGT. With 5 bases clipped from V and 6 bases from J, the junction kept 15 bases outside the gene matches. CDR3 coding DNA: TGTGCCAGCAGTCCAGGAAGCGGGGGGAGGTCGTCGGATACGCAGTATTTT. Its translation: CASSPGSGGRSSDTQYF.